This entry describes one T cell receptor (beta chain). Its cognate antigen is unknown. A multiplex PCR was run with 60 Vbeta primers and 13 Jbeta primers. The table came from immunoSEQ multiplex PCR; TCRdb's copy has only in-frame clones and leaves some out. There are 150,000 to 200,000 clones in the sample; 80% to 90% occur only once, and over 1.5% lies in the top ten. CDR1 and CDR2 (germline): MNHEY, SVGAGI. This CDR3 is 13 amino acids long. V was pared by 1 base and J by 6 bases, with 8 bases between. This sample is drawn from a study of cytomegalovirus exposure and HLA in healthy donors. Study-wide results and caveats: In a later analysis, a missense DCLRE1C variant was linked to TCR beta V- and J-gene trimming. Among donors in an Asian-associated ancestry cluster, a later analysis reportedly found fewer N-insertions than the roughly 700-donor mean. In vitro testing confirmed three CMV-associated chains as specific for CMV antigens.

The sequence was obtained from a woman between 18 and 29 years old in good health and CMV-seronegative. What was sequenced was PBMCs. V gene TRBV6-5 combines with J gene TRBJ2-3; D not resolved. The CDR3 sequence: CASSYWRPDTQYF. CDR3 DNA sequence: TGTGCCAGCAGTTACTGGAGACCTGATACGCAGTATTTT.